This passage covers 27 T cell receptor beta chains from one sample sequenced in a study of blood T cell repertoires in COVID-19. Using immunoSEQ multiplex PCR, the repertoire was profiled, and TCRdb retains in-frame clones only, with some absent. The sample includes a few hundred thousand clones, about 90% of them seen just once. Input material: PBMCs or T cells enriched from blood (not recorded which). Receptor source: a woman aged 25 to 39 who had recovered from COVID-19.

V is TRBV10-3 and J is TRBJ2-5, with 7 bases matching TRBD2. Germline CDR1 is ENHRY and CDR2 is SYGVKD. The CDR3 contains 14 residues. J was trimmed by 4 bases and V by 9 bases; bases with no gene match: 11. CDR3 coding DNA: TGTGCCATAAAATCTAGCGGCTCCACAGAGACCCAGTACTTC. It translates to CAIKSSGSTETQYF.

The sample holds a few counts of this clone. The DNA of the CDR3 is TGTGCCAGCAGTTCCCCCGGGACAGGGTACTATGGCTACACCTTC. This encodes CASSSPGTGYYGYTF. V usage is TRBV28 and J usage is TRBJ1-2, with TRBD1 matching 9 bases. This CDR3 comprises 15 residues. The V segment lost 4 bases and the J segment 3 bases; nucleotides outside the gene matches: 6. Germline V gene data show CDR1 as MDHEN and CDR2 as SYDVKM.

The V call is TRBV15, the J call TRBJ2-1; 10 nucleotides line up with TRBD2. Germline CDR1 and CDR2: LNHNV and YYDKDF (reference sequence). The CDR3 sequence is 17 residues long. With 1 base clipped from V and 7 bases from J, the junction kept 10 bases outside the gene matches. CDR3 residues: CATSRGTGLASGNEQFF. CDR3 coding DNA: TGTGCCACCAGCAGAGGGACGGGACTAGCGTCGGGTAATGAGCAGTTCTTC.

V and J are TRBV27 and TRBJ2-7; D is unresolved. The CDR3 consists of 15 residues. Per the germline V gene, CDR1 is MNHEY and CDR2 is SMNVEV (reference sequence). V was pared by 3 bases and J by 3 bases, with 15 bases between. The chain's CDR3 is CASSLSAGHIYEQYF. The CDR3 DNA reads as TGTGCCAGCAGTTTGTCTGCAGGTCACATCTACGAGCAGTACTTC.

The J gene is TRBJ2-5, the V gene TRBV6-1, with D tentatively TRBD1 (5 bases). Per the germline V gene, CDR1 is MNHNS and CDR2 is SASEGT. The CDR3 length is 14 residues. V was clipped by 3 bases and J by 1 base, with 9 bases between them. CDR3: CASSDPRAQETQYF. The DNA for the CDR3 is TGTGCCAGCAGTGACCCCAGGGCCCAAGAGACCCAGTACTTC.

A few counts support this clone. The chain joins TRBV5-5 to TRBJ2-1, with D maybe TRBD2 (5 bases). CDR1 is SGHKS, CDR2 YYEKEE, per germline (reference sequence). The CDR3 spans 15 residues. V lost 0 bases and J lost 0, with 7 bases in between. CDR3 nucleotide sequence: TGTGCCAGCAGCTTGGCGGGGAGCTCCTACAATGAGCAGTTCTTC. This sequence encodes CASSLAGSSYNEQFF. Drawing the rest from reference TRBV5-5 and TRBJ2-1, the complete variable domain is DAGVTQSPTHLIKTRGQQVTLRCSPISGHKSVSWYQQVLGQGPQFIFQYYEKEERGRGNFPDRFSARQFPNYSSELNVNALLLGDSALYLCASSLAGSSYNEQFFGPGTRLTVL.

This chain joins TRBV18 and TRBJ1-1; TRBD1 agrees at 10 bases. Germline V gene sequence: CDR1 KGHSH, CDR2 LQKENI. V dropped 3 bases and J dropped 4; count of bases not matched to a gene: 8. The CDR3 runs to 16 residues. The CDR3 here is CASSPGTGESGTEAFF. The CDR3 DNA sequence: TGTGCCAGCTCACCTGGGACAGGGGAATCGGGCACTGAAGCTTTCTTT.

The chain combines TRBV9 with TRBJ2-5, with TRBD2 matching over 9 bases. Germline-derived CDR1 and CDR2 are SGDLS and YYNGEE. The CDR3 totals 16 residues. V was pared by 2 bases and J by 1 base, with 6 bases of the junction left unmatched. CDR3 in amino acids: CASSVGGGALQETQYF. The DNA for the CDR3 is TGTGCCAGCAGCGTGGGCGGGGGGGCCCTCCAAGAGACCCAGTACTTC.

For the CDR3, the DNA is TGTGCCAGCAGCTCTCAACAGGGGGCACACGAGCAGTACTTC. This translates into CASSSQQGAHEQYF. The chain uses TRBV5-5 and TRBJ2-7; the match to TRBD1 covers 9 bases. With 3 bases clipped from V and 5 bases from J, the junction kept 6 bases outside the gene matches. CDR1 SGHKS and CDR2 YYEKEE come from the germline V gene (reference sequence). The CDR3 extends over 14 amino acids.

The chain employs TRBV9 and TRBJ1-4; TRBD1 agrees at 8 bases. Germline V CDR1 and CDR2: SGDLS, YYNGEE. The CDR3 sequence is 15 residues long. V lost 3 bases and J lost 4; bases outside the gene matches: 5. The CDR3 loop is CASSATGVGNEKLFF. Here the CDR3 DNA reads TGTGCCAGCAGCGCGACAGGGGTGGGTAATGAAAAACTGTTTTTT.

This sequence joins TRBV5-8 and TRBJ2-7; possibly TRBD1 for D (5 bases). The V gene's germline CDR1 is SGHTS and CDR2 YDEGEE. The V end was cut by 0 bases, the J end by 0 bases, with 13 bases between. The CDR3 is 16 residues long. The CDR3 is CASSLEGWVASYEQYF. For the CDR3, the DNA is TGTGCCAGCAGCTTGGAGGGGTGGGTCGCCTCCTACGAGCAGTACTTC.

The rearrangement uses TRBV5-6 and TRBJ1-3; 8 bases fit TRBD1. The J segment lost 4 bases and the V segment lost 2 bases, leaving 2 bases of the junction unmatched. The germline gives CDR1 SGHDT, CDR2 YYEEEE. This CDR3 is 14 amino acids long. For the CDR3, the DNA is TGTGCCAGCAGCTTAGGGACAGGAGGAAACACCATATATTTT. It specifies CASSLGTGGNTIYF.

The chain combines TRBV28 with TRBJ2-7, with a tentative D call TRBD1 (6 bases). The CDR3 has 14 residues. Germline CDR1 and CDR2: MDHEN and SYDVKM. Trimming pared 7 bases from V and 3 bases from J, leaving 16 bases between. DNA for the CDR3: TGTGCCAGCACCCCCAGGGGCCTGGACTACGAGCAGTACTTC. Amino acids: CASTPRGLDYEQYF.

DNA of the CDR3: TGTGCCAGCAGTTACCAGAGGGCCTCCTACGAGCAGTACTTC. It encodes CASSYQRASYEQYF. This chain connects TRBV6-5 to TRBJ2-7, with TRBD2 as a possible D gene (5 bases). The CDR3 consists of 14 residues. Trimming removed 2 bases at V and 0 bases at J, with 8 bases between. Germline CDR1 MNHEY, CDR2 SVGAGI.

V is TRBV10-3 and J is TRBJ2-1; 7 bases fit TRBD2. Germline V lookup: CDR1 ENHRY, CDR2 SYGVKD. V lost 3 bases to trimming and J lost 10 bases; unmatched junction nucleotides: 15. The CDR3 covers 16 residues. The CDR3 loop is CAISERLAGDSLEQFF. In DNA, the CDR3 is TGTGCCATCAGTGAACGTCTGGCGGGGGATAGCTTAGAGCAGTTCTTC.

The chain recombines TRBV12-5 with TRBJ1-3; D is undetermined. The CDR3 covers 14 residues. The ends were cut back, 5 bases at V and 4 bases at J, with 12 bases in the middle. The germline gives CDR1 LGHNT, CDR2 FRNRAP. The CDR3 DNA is TGTGCTAGTGGTCCCGCGTACAGAGGAAACACCATATATTTT. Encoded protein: CASGPAYRGNTIYF.

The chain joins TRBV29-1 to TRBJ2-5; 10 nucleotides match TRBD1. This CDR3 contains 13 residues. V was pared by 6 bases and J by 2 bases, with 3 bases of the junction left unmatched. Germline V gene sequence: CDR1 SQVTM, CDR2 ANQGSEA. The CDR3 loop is CSVGTGEQETQYF. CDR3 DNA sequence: TGCAGCGTCGGGACAGGGGAACAAGAGACCCAGTACTTC.

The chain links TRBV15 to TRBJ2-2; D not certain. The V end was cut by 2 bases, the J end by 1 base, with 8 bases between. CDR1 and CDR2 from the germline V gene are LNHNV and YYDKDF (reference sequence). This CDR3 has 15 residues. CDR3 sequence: CATSRQIQNTGELFF. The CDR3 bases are TGTGCCACCAGCAGACAGATTCAGAACACCGGGGAGCTGTTTTTT.

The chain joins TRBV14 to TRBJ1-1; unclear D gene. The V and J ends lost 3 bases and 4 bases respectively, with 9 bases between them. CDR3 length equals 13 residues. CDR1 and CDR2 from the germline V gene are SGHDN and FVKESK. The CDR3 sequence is CASSQMTTTEAFF. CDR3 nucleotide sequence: TGTGCCAGCAGCCAGATGACAACCACTGAAGCTTTCTTT.

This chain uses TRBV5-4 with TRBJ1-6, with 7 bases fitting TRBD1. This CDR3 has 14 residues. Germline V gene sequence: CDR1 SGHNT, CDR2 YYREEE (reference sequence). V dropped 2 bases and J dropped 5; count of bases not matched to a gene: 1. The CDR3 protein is CASSFDRDNSPLHF. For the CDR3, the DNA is TGTGCCAGCAGCTTTGACAGGGATAATTCACCCCTCCACTTT.

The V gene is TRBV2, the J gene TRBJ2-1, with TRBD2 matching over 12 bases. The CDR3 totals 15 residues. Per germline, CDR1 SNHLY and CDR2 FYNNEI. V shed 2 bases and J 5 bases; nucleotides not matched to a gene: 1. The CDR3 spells CASSEWTSGDNEQFF. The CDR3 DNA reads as TGTGCCAGCAGTGAATGGACTAGCGGGGACAATGAGCAGTTCTTC.

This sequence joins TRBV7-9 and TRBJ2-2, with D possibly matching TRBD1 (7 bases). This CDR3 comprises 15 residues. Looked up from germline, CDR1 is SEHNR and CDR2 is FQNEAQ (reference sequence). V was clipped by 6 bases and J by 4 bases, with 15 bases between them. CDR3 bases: TGTGCCAGCAGTTCCCCAGGGGGAGGCACCGGGGAGCTGTTTTTT. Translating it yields CASSSPGGGTGELFF.

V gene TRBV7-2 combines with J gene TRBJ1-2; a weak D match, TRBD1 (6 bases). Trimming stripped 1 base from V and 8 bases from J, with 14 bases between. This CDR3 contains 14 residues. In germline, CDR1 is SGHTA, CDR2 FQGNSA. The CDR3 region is CASSLGGGPRGYTF. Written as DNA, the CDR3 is TGTGCCAGCAGCTTAGGAGGGGGACCCAGAGGCTACACCTTC.

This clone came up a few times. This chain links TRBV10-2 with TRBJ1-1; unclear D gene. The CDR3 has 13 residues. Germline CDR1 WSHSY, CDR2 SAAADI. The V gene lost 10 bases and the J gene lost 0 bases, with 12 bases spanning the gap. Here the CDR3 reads CATRVRMNTEAFF. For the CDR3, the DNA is TGCGCCACCCGGGTGAGGATGAACACTGAAGCTTTCTTT.

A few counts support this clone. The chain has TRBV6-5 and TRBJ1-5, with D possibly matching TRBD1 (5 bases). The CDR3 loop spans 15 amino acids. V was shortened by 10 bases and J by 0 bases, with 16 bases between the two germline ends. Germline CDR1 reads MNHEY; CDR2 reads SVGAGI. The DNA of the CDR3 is TGTGCCACCCACATCGGGGGAAATAGCAATCAGCCCCAGCATTTT. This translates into CATHIGGNSNQPQHF.

DNA of the CDR3: TGTGCCACCAGCATCTCCGGGACAGGGGTAGGAGAGCAGTACTTC. Protein sequence: CATSISGTGVGEQYF. The rearrangement uses TRBV15 and TRBJ2-7; 10 nucleotides match TRBD1. V lost 4 bases and J lost 7; bases outside the gene matches: 10. This CDR3 comprises 15 residues. In germline, CDR1 is LNHNV, CDR2 YYDKDF (reference sequence).

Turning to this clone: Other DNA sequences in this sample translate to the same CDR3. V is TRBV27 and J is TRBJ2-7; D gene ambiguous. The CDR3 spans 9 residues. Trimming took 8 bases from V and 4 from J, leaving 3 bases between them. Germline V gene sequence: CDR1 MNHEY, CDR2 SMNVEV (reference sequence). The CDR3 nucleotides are TGTGCCAGCCATTACGAGCAGTACTTC. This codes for CASHYEQYF.